This T cell receptor beta chain emerged from a study of cytomegalovirus exposure and HLA in healthy donors (dated by TCRdb to about 2017). For the study in its entirety: In an earlier analysis of some 610 of the donors, roughly 300 Gb of sequence data and 117 million unique TCR beta sequences from 150 million to 200 million T cells were reported. About 320 gigabases of sequencing data and 78 million or so unique TCR sequences were included in an early release covering roughly 600 HLA-typed donors. Of the roughly 400 genotyped donors, over 65% fell in the genetic ancestry cluster associated with self-reported Caucasian donors. The study was designed to test whether signatures of past pathogen exposure could be identified by cataloging public T cell receptors. The study profiled the T cell repertoires of 500 to 800 subjects by immunosequencing and related them to cytomegalovirus serostatus. Along with the approximately 700-subject first cohort, a separate validation cohort of 120 different subjects was used. High-throughput TCR immunosequencing, statistical association of individual TCRs with disease status, and machine learning were combined to predict cytomegalovirus infection status. In a later analysis, previously published TCR beta repertoires from 550 to 750 donors were re-analyzed and high-resolution HLA genotyping was added so that TCR occurrence patterns could be studied. Rather than drawing on any new phenotypic data, the later analysis identified candidate immune exposures from TCR beta sequences and the way those sequences occurred across donors. To decide whether each TCR beta V gene segment behaved as functional or pseudogenic, an earlier analysis of some 600 of the donors relied on high-throughput TCR beta sequencing. Donor age, sex, ethnicity and CMV serostatus were compiled alongside the repertoire data. A later genetic analysis took genome-wide SNP genotypes for about three fifths of the roughly 700 donors and used that subset as a discovery cohort. All discovery cohort repertoires had been generated on a single sequencing platform. Class I and class II HLA loci were covered by the typing at four-digit resolution. Typing coverage differed by locus: A, B, C, DRB1 and DQB1 were typed in roughly 629-630 donors, DQA1 in 500 to 550, DPA1 in approximately 610, and DPB1 in 472. A few DR-DQ haplotypes were handled as single units for association and clustering because linkage in the cohort was strong. Across some 400 genotyped donors of the cohort, an average of approximately 240,000 unique TCR beta nucleotide sequences per donor were sequenced, and roughly 20% of those sequences were non-productive.

Points the paper makes about the study in general: The cohort was sequenced for TCR beta chains only, and without alpha or paired-chain data the features that could be detected were limited. A few of the identified cytomegalovirus-associated TCR beta chains were confirmed in vitro to be specific for cytomegalovirus antigens. Strong co-occurrence of HLA alleles, especially DR and DQ, made assigning TCR associations to individual alleles difficult. According to a later genetic analysis, donors in an Asian-associated ancestry cluster had fewer N-insertions in productive TCRs than the roughly 660-donor mean. In a later analysis, TCR association rates were found to vary across HLA loci, with the most associated TCRs seen for DRB1 alleles and the fewest for HLA-C alleles. Most TCR sequences were observed very rarely across donors, whereas some public TCRs were present in many individuals. In a later analysis, several top co-occurrence clusters were reported to appear linked to parvovirus B19, influenza, CMV and Epstein-Barr virus. A further reported finding was that TCR beta sequences accurately predicted the HLA-A and HLA-B alleles for most subjects in the first cohort. In a later analysis, HLA-associated TCR beta chains were found to be more clonally expanded and to have lower generation probabilities than equally common non-associated chains. Over 15 rarely observed V segments, including chromosome 9 orphons, were excluded from the earlier analysis of approximately 500 of the donors because counts were too low. Because HLA typing was missing for some donors at each locus, association tests included only the typed subset. A total of roughly 160 TCR beta chains were listed by the study as associated with cytomegalovirus. The authors suggested that the approach could potentially be extended to other disease states and immunological phenotypes. At a false discovery rate of 0.05, a later analysis linked fewer than 20,000 TCR beta sequences to specific HLA alleles. In an earlier analysis of 587 of the donors, most TCR beta V segments were observed in productive rearrangements about 90% or about 30% of the time, broadly matching IMGT annotations. Some IMGT-functional V segments, including TRBV6-2 and TRBV6-3, could not be told apart with the 87-base-pair reads, so those segments were excluded. The presence/absence analyses assumed that sequencing depth was roughly uniform across donors, and that assumption may not be true. A group of highly shared sequence variants was considered likely to be a technical artifact of the sequencing pipeline. Correlated functional status among segregating V segments might reflect linkage disequilibrium, but an unknown experimental factor could not be ruled out. CMV serostatus was the only immune exposure information available for the cohort. A later analysis found that most CMV-associated TCR beta chains appeared HLA-restricted, with HLA associations seemingly driven largely by CMV exposure. In a later genetic analysis, a missense DCLRE1C variant was associated with V-gene and J-gene trimming of TCR beta chains, and the association was replicated in an independent cohort. Cytomegalovirus status was reported to be diagnosed by the classifier with high specificity and sensitivity in both the original and validation cohorts.

As to this clone: Its binding antigen is unknown. It has no much larger one-base neighbor in the sample; base qualities were not kept.

V lost 0 bases and J lost 5 bases; the stretch between them is 20 bases long. CDR1 is given as SGHRS and CDR2 as YFSETQ, both from the germline V gene. Inclusive of the bounding cysteine and phenylalanine, the CDR3 is 17 residues long. The retained sequence is limited to the CDR3, 51 bases, with the frame set at the first base. Library prep was done by the immunoSEQ multiplex PCR assay. The multiplex PCR relied on a mix of 60 forward primers for TCR Vbeta segments and 13 reverse primers for TCR Jbeta segments. A multiplex PCR assay on genomic DNA amplified the CDR3 region of rearranged TCR beta genes. The Illumina HiSeq System was used to sequence the amplified TCR beta libraries as 87-base-pair reads. The authors processed their data as follows. In a later analysis, roughly 80 million unique TCR beta chains were counted across the approximately 640 repertoires, and around 11 million of these chains were shared by at least two donors. Raw reads were error-corrected and collapsed into unique sequences by a nearest-neighbor algorithm in which closely related sequences were merged to remove PCR and sequencing errors. To assign V, D and J gene segments, CDR3 sequences were aligned to IMGT reference sequences. For a sequence to be retained, a match of at least six nucleotides was required to both a V gene segment and a J gene segment. A rearrangement counted as productive if the CDR3 had no stop codons and remained in frame with V and J, and every other rearrangement counted as non-productive. CDR3 was defined according to IMGT convention as the region running from the second conserved V-encoded cysteine to the conserved J-encoded phenylalanine. The earlier analysis of 500 to 650 of the donors excluded any sequence lacking an unambiguous match to a single V gene segment. An earlier analysis of approximately 590 of the donors called V segments functional above 56.7% productive rearrangements and segregating when the between-donor standard deviation exceeded 5%. To diagnose cytomegalovirus status from the catalog of TCR beta chain sequences, a statistical classification framework was built. In a later analysis, TCR nucleotide sequences were compared against IMGT/GENE-DB human TR gene sequences so that V and J genes could be assigned. The TCRdist pipeline was used in a later analysis to assign CDR3 sequences and most-parsimonious VDJ recombination scenarios. In a later analysis, each TCR beta chain was defined by its CDR3 amino acid sequence together with its V-gene family, and reads without a unique V-gene family were excluded. As a way to deal with suspected cross-contamination and a sequencing artifact, a later analysis dropped roughly 600 nucleotide sequences that were highly shared and had low generation probability. For each public chain, a later analysis derived a clonal expansion index from normalized ranks of inferred template counts within each repertoire. A later analysis computed generation probabilities with a VDJ recombination model fitted to out-of-frame rearrangements, and checked the results against IGoR. A later analysis scored TCR-TCR, TCR-HLA and TCR-CMV co-occurrence with hypergeometric tests, applying a repertoire-size bias correction to TCR pairs. False discovery rates were estimated in a later analysis by permuting HLA or CMV assignments 20 times. A later analysis grouped co-occurring TCRs with DBSCAN, adding TCRdist sequence similarity when clustering within HLA-allele-positive subsets. Co-occurrence clustering excluded repertoires with fewer than 30,000 or more than 120,000 public chains, plus five with anomalous nucleotide sharing. TCRdb's version of the immuneACCESS table is confined to in-frame rearrangements and falls short of the full clone set. An unresolved V gene accounts for under half of the shortfall where checked; the remainder is of unknown origin. That table gives V, J and clone size, and the DNA gave D and trimming. Here the sample has over 130,000 clones; around 60% occur a single time. About 7.1% of the sample rests with the top ten.

The cohort comprised around 700 healthy bone marrow donors. All cohort members were sampled while nominally healthy, although unrecorded immune exposures were likely present. The donor was CMV seropositive and belonged to the group of 250 to 300 seropositive cohort members. A peripheral blood sample was provided by each donor, and peripheral blood mononuclear cells were used for TCR beta sequencing. The Qiagen DNeasy Blood Extraction Kit was used to extract genomic DNA from the blood cell samples. The V and J genes are TRBV5-1 and TRBJ2-5; tentative D gene TRBD1, with 6 bases matching. The specimen sequenced was PBMCs. The clonotype originates from an older woman in good health and CMV-seropositive. The CDR3 corresponds to CASSLGSTAAQGETQYF. The DNA is as follows: TGCGCCAGCAGCTTGGGCTCTACAGCGGCCCAGGGGGAGACCCAGTACTTC.